This TCR beta chain was identified during a study of blood T cell repertoires in COVID-19. Repertoires were generated with immunoSEQ multiplex PCR, while TCRdb's copy carries only in-frame clones and drops some. This table holds 190,000 or so clones, about 83% found once. This CDR3 has 14 residues. The germline gives CDR1 MNHEY, CDR2 SVGAGI. V was pared by 3 bases and J by 4 bases, with 12 bases between. This TCR was sampled from a woman aged 30 to 39 who had recovered from COVID-19. Sequences were obtained from PBMCs or T cells enriched from blood (not recorded which). The V gene is TRBV6-5, the J gene TRBJ1-2; TRBD1 is a possible D gene (5 bases). CDR3 DNA: TGTGCCAGCAGTTATGACAGCTCCGCCTATGGCTACACCTTC. As protein: CASSYDSSAYGYTF.